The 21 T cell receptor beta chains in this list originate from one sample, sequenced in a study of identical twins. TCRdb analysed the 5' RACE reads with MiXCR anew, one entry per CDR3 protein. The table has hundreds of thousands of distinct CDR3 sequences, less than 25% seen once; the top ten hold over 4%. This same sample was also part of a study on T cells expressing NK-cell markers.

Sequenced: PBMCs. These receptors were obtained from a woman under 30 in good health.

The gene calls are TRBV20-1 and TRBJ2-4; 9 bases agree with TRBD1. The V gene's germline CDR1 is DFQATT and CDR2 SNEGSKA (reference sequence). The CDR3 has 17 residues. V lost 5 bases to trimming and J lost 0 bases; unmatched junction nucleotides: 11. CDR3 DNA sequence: TGCAGTGCTCGTCCCGGGACAGGGTTCGGAGCCAAAAACATTCAGTACTTC. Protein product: CSARPGTGFGAKNIQYF.

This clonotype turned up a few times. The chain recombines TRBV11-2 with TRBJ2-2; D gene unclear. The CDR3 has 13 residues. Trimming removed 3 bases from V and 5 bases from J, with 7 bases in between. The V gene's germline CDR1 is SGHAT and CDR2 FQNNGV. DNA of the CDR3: TGTGCCAGCAGCTTCACGGCGACCGGGGAGCTGTTTTTT. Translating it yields CASSFTATGELFF. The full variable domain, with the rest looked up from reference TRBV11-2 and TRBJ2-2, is EAGVAQSPRYKIIEKRQSVAFWCNPISGHATLYWYQQILGQGPKLLIQFQNNGVVDDSQLPKDRFSAERLKGVDSTLKIQPAKLEDSAVYLCASSFTATGELFFGEGSRLTVL.

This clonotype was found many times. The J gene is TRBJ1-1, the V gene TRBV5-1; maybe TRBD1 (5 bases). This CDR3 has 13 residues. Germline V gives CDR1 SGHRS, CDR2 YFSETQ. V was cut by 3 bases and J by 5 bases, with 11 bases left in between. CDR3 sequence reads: CASSSGQRTEAFF. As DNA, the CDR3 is TGCGCCAGCAGCTCGGGGCAAAGGACTGAAGCTTTCTTT.

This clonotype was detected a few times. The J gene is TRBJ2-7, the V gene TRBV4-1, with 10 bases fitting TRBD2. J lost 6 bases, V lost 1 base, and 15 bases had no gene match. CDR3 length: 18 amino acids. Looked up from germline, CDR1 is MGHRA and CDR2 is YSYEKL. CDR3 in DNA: TGCGCCAGCAGCCAAGGGGGGGCCTTAGCGGGGGGATCCAGCGAGCAGTACTTC. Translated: CASSQGGALAGGSSEQYF.

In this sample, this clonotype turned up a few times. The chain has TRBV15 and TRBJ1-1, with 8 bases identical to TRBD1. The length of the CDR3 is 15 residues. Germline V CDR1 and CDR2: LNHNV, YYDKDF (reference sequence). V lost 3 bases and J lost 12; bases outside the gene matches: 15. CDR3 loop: CATSSSPPGQASTFF. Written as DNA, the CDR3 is TGTGCCACCAGCAGCTCCCCGCCGGGACAGGCGTCGACTTTCTTT. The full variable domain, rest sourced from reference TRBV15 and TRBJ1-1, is DAMVIQNPRYQVTQFGKPVTLSCSQTLNHNVMYWYQQKSSQAPKLLFHYYDKDFNNEADTPDNFQSRRPNTSFCFLDIRSPGLGDTAMYLCATSSSPPGQASTFFGQGTRLTVV.

CDR3 protein: CAISEIRGVNEQFF. The CDR3, as DNA: TGTGCCATCAGTGAAATAAGGGGGGTCAATGAGCAGTTCTTC. J is TRBJ2-1 and V is TRBV10-3; D might be TRBD1 or TRBD2, each matching 6 bases. Germline V CDR1 and CDR2: ENHRY, SYGVKD. Trimming shortened V by 3 bases and J by 6 bases, and 12 bases separated the two germline ends. The length of the CDR3 is 14 residues.

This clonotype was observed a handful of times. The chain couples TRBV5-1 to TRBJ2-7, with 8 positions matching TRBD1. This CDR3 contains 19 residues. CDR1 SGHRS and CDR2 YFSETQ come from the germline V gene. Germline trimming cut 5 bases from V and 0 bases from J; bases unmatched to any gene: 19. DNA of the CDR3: TGCGCCAGCAGTCAACACCAAGGGAGGACAGGGATGATCTCCTACGAGCAGTACTTC. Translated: CASSQHQGRTGMISYEQYF.

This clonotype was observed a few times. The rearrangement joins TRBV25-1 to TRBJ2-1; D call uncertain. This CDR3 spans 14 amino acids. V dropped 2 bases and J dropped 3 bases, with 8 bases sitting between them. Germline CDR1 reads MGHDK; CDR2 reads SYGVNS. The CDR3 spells CASSEVEIYNEQFF. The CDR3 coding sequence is TGTGCCAGCAGTGAAGTTGAGATCTACAATGAGCAGTTCTTC.

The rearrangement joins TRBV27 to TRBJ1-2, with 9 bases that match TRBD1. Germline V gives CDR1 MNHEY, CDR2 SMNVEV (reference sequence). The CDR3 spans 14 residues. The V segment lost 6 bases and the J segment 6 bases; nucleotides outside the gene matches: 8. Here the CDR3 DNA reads TGTGCCAGCAGATTCTACACAGGGGGCGATGGCTACACCTTC. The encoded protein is CASRFYTGGDGYTF.

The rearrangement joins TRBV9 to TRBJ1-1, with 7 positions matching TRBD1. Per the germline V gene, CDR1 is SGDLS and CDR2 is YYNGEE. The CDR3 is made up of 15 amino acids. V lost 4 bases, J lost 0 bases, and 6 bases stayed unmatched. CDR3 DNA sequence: TGTGCCAGCAGCCCCAAGGACAGGTTGAACACTGAAGCTTTCTTT. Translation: CASSPKDRLNTEAFF.

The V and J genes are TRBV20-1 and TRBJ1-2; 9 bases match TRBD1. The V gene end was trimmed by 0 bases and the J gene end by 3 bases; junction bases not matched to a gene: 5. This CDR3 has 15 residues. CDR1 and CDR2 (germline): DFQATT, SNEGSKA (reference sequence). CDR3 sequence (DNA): TGCAGTGCTAGAGATTTGGGACAGGGACACTATGGCTACACCTTC. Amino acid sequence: CSARDLGQGHYGYTF.

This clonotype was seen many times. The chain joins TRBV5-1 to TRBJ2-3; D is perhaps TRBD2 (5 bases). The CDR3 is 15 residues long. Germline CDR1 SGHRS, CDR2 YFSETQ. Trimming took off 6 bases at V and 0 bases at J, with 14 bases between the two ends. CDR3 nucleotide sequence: TGCGCCAGCAAAGAGGGAATAGGGAGCACAGATACGCAGTATTTT. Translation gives CASKEGIGSTDTQYF.

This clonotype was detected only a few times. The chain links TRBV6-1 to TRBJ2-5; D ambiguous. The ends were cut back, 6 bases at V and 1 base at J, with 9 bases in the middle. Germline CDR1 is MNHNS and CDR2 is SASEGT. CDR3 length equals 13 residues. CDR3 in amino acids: CASSRPGQETQYF. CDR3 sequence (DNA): TGTGCCAGCAGCCGCCCTGGCCAAGAGACCCAGTACTTC.

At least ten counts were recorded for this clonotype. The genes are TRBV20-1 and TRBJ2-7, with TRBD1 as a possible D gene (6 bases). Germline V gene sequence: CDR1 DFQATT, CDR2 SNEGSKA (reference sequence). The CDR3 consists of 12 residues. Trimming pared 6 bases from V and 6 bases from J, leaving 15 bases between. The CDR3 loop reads CSATPQGSEQYF. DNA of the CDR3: TGCAGTGCGACCCCACAGGGATCCGAGCAGTACTTC.

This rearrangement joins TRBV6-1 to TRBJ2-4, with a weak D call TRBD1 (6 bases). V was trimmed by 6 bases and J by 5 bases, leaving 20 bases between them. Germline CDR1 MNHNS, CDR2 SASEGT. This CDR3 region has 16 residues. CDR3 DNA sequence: TGTGCCAGCAGCAACCGCGCTGGGGGCAGGGAAAACATTCAGTACTTC. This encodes CASSNRAGGRENIQYF.

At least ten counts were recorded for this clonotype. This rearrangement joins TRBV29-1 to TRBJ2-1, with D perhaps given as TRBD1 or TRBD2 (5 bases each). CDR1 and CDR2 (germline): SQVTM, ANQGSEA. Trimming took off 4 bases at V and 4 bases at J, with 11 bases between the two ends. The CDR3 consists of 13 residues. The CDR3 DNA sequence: TGCAGCGTTGGGCAGGGAGAGTACAATGAGCAGTTCTTC. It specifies CSVGQGEYNEQFF.

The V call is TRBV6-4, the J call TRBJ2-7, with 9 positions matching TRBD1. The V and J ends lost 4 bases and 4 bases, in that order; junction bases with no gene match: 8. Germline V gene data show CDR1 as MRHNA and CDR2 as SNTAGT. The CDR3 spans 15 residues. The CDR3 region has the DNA TGTGCCAGCAGTGTACCGGGACAGGGTGGTTACGAGCAGTACTTC. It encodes CASSVPGQGGYEQYF.

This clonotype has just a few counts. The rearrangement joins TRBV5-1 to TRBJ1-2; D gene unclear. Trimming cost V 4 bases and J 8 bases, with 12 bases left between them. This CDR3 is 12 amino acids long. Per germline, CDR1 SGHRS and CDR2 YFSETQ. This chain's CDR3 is CASSKDYGGYTF. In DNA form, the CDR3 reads TGCGCCAGCAGCAAGGATTATGGGGGCTACACCTTC.

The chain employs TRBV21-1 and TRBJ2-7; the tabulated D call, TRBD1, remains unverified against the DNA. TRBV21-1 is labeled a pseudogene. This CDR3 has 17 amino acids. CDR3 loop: CASSKVKEQGSSYEQYF. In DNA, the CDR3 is TGTGCCAGCAGCAAAGTCAAAGAACAGGGGAGCTCCTACGAGCAGTACTTC.

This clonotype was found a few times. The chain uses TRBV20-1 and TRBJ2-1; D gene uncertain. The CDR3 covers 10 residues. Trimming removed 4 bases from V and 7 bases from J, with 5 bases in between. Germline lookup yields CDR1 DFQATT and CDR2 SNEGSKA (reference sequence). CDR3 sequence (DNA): TGCAGTGCTATTGGGAATGAGCAGTTCTTC. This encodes CSAIGNEQFF.

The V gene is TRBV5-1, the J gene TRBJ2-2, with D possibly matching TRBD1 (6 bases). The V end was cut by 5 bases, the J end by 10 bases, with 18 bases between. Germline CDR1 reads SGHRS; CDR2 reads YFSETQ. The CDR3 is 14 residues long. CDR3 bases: TGCGCCAGCAGGCAGGGGCCTTCTTCGACGGAGCTGTTTTTT. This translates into CASRQGPSSTELFF.